What follows are 3 T cell receptor beta chains derived from one specimen sequenced in a study of CD8 T cells in Susac syndrome. The authors reverse transcribed roughly 0.5 to 1 ug RNA with random hexamers. TCRdb reprocessed the immunoSEQ multiplex PCR reads with MiXCR, giving one entry per CDR3 protein. The table records roughly 130,000 distinct CDR3 sequences, nearly 95% of them present only once. Sample: CD4+ T cells from PBMCs. The origin of the receptors is a human donor in good health.

The chain couples TRBV3-1 to TRBJ2-1; no definite D call. CDR1 is LGHDT and CDR2 is YNNKEL in the germline V gene (reference sequence). The CDR3 is 12 residues long. With 0 bases removed from V and 7 bases from J, the gap between germline ends came to 4 bases. The DNA for the CDR3 is TGTGCCAGCAGCCAAGATATGAATGAGCAGTTCTTC. It is translated as CASSQDMNEQFF.

This clonotype was observed once. This chain joins TRBV5-1 and TRBJ2-1, with D tentatively TRBD2 (6 bases). V was cut by 7 bases and J by 1 base, with 12 bases left in between. CDR3 size: 14 residues. Per germline, CDR1 SGHRS and CDR2 YFSETQ. CDR3 bases: TGCGCCAGCCAACGGGACTCGTCCTACAATGAGCAGTTCTTC. Protein: CASQRDSSYNEQFF.

CDR3 loop: CASSLVDSNQPQHF. The CDR3 DNA is TGTGCCAGCAGTTTAGTAGATAGCAATCAGCCCCAGCATTTT. The V gene is TRBV12-3 or TRBV12-4, the J gene TRBJ1-5; no clear D. Trimming took off 1 base at V and 0 bases at J, with 4 bases between the two ends. The CDR3 spans 14 residues.